The 3 T cell receptor beta chains below were found in one sample sequenced in a study of T cells in Graves' hyperthyroidism and ophthalmopathy. The TCR beta CDR3 regions underwent amplification using RNA transcripts as the source. First-round RT-PCR of the TCR CDR3 relied on the HTBI primer set. TCRdb used MiXCR to reprocess the multiplex PCR reads, holding one entry per CDR3 protein. The sample includes about 560,000 distinct CDR3 sequences, 13% to 15% of them seen just once. Sequenced input: blood. Receptor source: a woman in her thirties or forties with Graves' hyperthyroidism.

This clonotype was counted at least ten times. The chain couples TRBV5-1 to TRBJ2-7; 10 nucleotides match TRBD1. Germline CDR1 and CDR2: SGHRS and YFSETQ. V shed 3 bases, J shed 0 bases, and the junction held 3 bases outside the gene matches. This CDR3 spans 15 amino acids. The CDR3: CASSWGDRGSYEQYF. The CDR3 DNA is TGCGCCAGCAGCTGGGGGGACAGGGGCTCCTACGAGCAGTACTTC.

For this clonotype: Lacking the conserved final phenylalanine or tryptophan, this CDR3 likely reflects a read error. This rearrangement joins TRBV9 to TRBJ2-5, with TRBD2 matching 8 bases. This CDR3 is 15 amino acids long. Germline values: CDR1 SGDLS, CDR2 YYNGEE. V gave up 3 bases and J gave up 3 bases; unmatched junction bases: 7. The CDR3 sequence is CASSAGSGIKETQYS. CDR3 coding DNA: TGTGCCAGCAGCGCGGGTAGCGGGATAAAAGAGACCCAGTACTCC.

This clonotype has ten or more counts. This rearrangement joins TRBV3-1 to TRBJ2-3; 9 positions agree with TRBD2. V trimming: 4 bases; J trimming: 3 bases; junction bases outside the gene matches: 2. Per the germline V gene, CDR1 is LGHDT and CDR2 is YNNKEL (reference sequence). The CDR3 is made up of 14 amino acids. Here the CDR3 DNA reads TGTGCCAGCAGCCTAGGACTAGCGACAGATACGCAGTATTTT. Translating it yields CASSLGLATDTQYF.